This TCR beta chain was sequenced for a study of T cells in Graves' hyperthyroidism and ophthalmopathy. General study points: Within blood appeared most thyroid clonotypes that had expanded above 0.001.

The junction had 2 bases not matched to a gene; V was cut back by 3 bases and J by 3 bases. This CDR3 has 13 residues. CDR1 and CDR2 (germline): SNHLY, FYNNEI. With respect to this clonotype: Antigen specificity is unknown.

Newly diagnosed hyperthyroidism patients aged 18 to 65 years had disease lasting under 2 months. The CDR3 regions of TCR beta were amplified from RNA transcripts. The HTBI primer set was used in a first-round RT-PCR of the TCR CDR3. TCRdb re-derived calls from the multiplex PCR reads in MiXCR, one entry per CDR3 protein. Among under 400,000 distinct CDR3 sequences, about 15% were seen once, and the ten largest hold around 30%. Source material: blood. The rearrangement links TRBV2 to TRBJ2-7; 7 bases align to TRBD2. The source is a woman younger than 35 with Graves' hyperthyroidism that later progressed to Graves' ophthalmopathy. The CDR3 loop reads CASSDWGGYEQYF. The CDR3 DNA reads TGTGCCAGCAGTGACTGGGGGGGCTACGAGCAGTACTTC.